The 30 T cell receptor beta chains below come from one sample, sequenced in a study of shared clonotypes between healthy human individuals (dated by TCRdb to 2019 to 2021). Receptor libraries were prepared by the immunoSEQ multiplex PCR assay. Entries here come from immuneACCESS through TCRdb and include only in-frame sequences with V and J called. Some clones fail to appear in such tables; in the studies checked, an unresolved V gene covers under half of the shortfall, and the cause of the remainder is unknown. The sample table lists 470,000 or so clones, roughly 80% of them with a count of one. 10% to 15% of the sample rests with the top ten. Sequencing used PBMCs. These receptors originate from a woman aged 40 to 55 in good health. Some clones in this sample may be carry-over from other donors' samples.

In its sample, this clone was seen many times. The same CDR3 arises from other DNA sequences in this sample as well. V is TRBV28 and J is TRBJ1-2; unclear D gene. The CDR3 runs 12 residues. Looked up from germline, CDR1 is MDHEN and CDR2 is SYDVKM. V gave up 8 bases and J gave up 6 bases, with 13 bases separating them. The CDR3: CASYGGRDGYTF. The CDR3 coding sequence is TGTGCCAGCTACGGAGGGAGGGATGGCTACACCTTC.

The J gene is TRBJ2-5, the V gene TRBV30; possibly TRBD2 for D (5 bases). This CDR3 is 13 amino acids long. V was pared by 3 bases and J by 1 base, with 9 bases between. The germline CDR1 and CDR2 sequences are GTSNPN and SVGIG (reference sequence). The CDR3 DNA follows: TGTGCCTGGAGACAGCGGATCCAAGAGACCCAGTACTTC. Translating it yields CAWRQRIQETQYF.

This sequence joins TRBV7-6 and TRBJ2-5, with D unresolved. This CDR3 is built from 13 residues. Germline V gene sequence: CDR1 SGHVS, CDR2 FNYEAQ. V lost 3 bases and J 5 bases, leaving 10 bases between the germline ends. CDR3 amino acids: CASSFAPMETQYF. For the CDR3, the DNA is TGTGCCAGCAGCTTCGCCCCAATGGAGACCCAGTACTTC.

The chain carries TRBV10-2 and TRBJ1-1; 8 bases agree with TRBD1. The CDR3 is 13 residues long. Germline CDR1 is WSHSY and CDR2 is SAAADI. V lost 9 bases to trimming and J lost 5 bases; unmatched junction nucleotides: 8. DNA of the CDR3: TGCGCCAGTCGACAGGGGTTGTGGACTGAAGCTTTCTTT. As protein: CASRQGLWTEAFF.

The chain has TRBV19 and TRBJ2-3; D not certain. The V and J ends lost 1 base and 2 bases respectively, with 7 bases between them. The germline gives CDR1 LNHDA, CDR2 SQIVND (reference sequence). The CDR3 length is 14 residues. The CDR3 bases are TGTGCCAGTAGTATAGGAGCCGCCACAGATACGCAGTATTTT. It is translated as CASSIGAATDTQYF.

With respect to this clone: Other nucleotide sequences from this sample produce the same CDR3. V usage is TRBV7-9 and J usage is TRBJ2-2; D ambiguous. CDR1 is SEHNR, CDR2 FQNEAQ, per germline (reference sequence). Trimming pared 3 bases from V and 5 bases from J, leaving 4 bases between. The CDR3 totals 12 residues. The CDR3 here is CASSLGTGELFF. In nucleotides, the CDR3 is TGTGCCAGCAGCTTGGGGACCGGGGAGCTGTTTTTT.

The genes are TRBV11-2 and TRBJ1-2; TRBD1 matches 8 bases. V shed 5 bases, J shed 4 bases, and the junction held 6 bases outside the gene matches. The CDR3 is 14 residues long. CDR1 and CDR2 (germline): SGHAT, FQNNGV. The CDR3 coding sequence is TGTGCCAGCAGCCCAGGGACAGGCGTCTATGGCTACACCTTC. Translating it yields CASSPGTGVYGYTF.

The chain recombines TRBV21-1 with TRBJ2-2; TRBD2 was called by the table and not checked on the DNA. TRBV21-1 is reported as a pseudogene. The CDR3 is 17 amino acids. For the CDR3, the DNA is TGTGCCAGCAGCCCCGGCCTAGCGGGAGTGTACGGCGGGGAGCTGTTTTTT. Its translation is CASSPGLAGVYGGELFF.

This rearrangement joins TRBV4-1 to TRBJ2-6, with 8 bases lining up with TRBD2. Germline CDR1 and CDR2: MGHRA and YSYEKL. Trimming removed 4 bases from V and 0 bases from J; junction bases left unmatched: 11. CDR3 size: 19 residues. The CDR3 loop is CASSPRGAGAGSGANVLTF. DNA for the CDR3: TGCGCCAGCAGCCCGCGGGGGGCGGGGGCAGGCTCTGGGGCCAACGTCCTGACTTTC.

The rearrangement uses TRBV18 and TRBJ2-5; no clear D gene. The V end lost 4 bases, the J end lost 3 bases, and 6 bases lay between the germline ends. Germline V gene sequence: CDR1 KGHSH, CDR2 LQKENI. The CDR3 contains 12 residues. The CDR3 nucleotides are TGTGCCAGCTCACGTGTCGAAGAGACCCAGTACTTC. This encodes CASSRVEETQYF.

This chain uses TRBV9 with TRBJ2-7; TRBD1 agrees at 8 bases. The germline V gene has CDR1 SGDLS and CDR2 YYNGEE. This CDR3 contains 14 residues. V lost 8 bases, J lost 3 bases, and 10 bases stayed unmatched. In DNA, the CDR3 is TGTGCCAGTAGCACACAGGGGGTACACTACGAGCAGTACTTC. It yields the protein CASSTQGVHYEQYF.

CDR3 coding DNA: TGTGCCAGCAGCCAAGAAGGGGCCCACTATGGCTACACCTTC. This gives the protein CASSQEGAHYGYTF. The rearrangement joins TRBV5-4 to TRBJ1-2, with a weak D call TRBD1 (5 bases). The CDR3 spans 14 residues. V was clipped by 4 bases and J by 3 bases, with 13 bases between them. Germline V CDR1 and CDR2: SGHNT, YYREEE (reference sequence).

As for this clone: A read error is the likely source, as a far larger clone sits one nucleotide away. The rearrangement links TRBV27 to TRBJ2-3; 10 bases align to TRBD1. The CDR3 runs 14 residues. Germline-derived CDR1 and CDR2 are MNHEY and SMNVEV (reference sequence). CDR3 sequence reads: CTSSSGQGRDTQYF. The CDR3 DNA follows: TGTACCAGCAGCTCGGGACAGGGGAGAGATACGCAGTATTTT.

Of note for this clone: A junction end diverges from the germline sequence, so it may reflect a read error. The CDR3 coding sequence is TGTACCAGCAGCTTAGTGCTCTCTGGGGCCAACGTACTGACTTTC. Protein: CTSSLVLSGANVLTF. J is TRBJ2-6 and V is TRBV7-9, with D maybe TRBD1 (5 bases). The CDR3 extends over 15 amino acids. CDR1 and CDR2 from the germline V gene are SEHNR and FQNEAQ (reference sequence).

J is TRBJ2-1 and V is TRBV5-1; no firm D call. The germline CDR1 and CDR2 sequences are SGHRS and YFSETQ. This CDR3 is 14 amino acids long. Trimming removed 2 bases from V and 0 bases from J, with 6 bases in between. CDR3 in DNA: TGCGCCAGCAGCTTAGCAAGCTCCTACAATGAGCAGTTCTTC. This gives the protein CASSLASSYNEQFF. The full variable domain, in which reference TRBV5-1 and TRBJ2-1 provide the parts outside the CDR3, is KAGVTQTPRYLIKTRGQQVTLSCSPISGHRSVSWYQQTPGQGLQFLFEYFSETQRNKGNFPGRFSGRQFSNSRSEMNVSTLELGDSALYLCASSLASSYNEQFFGPGTRLTVL.

This clone occurred once. This is likely an artifact of a read error, given a far larger clone one base away. Other DNA sequences within the sample encode an identical CDR3. The V call is TRBV7-3, the J call TRBJ2-5, with TRBD1 matching 8 bases. The CDR3 loop spans 13 amino acids. Germline lookup yields CDR1 SGHTA and CDR2 FQGTGA. Here the CDR3 reads CASSRGQGETQYF. CDR3 sequence (DNA): TGCGCCAGCAGCCGCGGACAGGGAGAGACCCAGTACTTC.

Concerning this clone: Only one base separates this from a far larger clonotype, so it likely reflects a read error. The chain uses TRBV25-1 and TRBJ2-2, with 10 bases matching TRBD1. Germline assignment: CDR1 MGHDK and CDR2 SYGVNS. The CDR3 consists of 15 residues. Trimming at V came to 6 bases and at J to 6 bases, leaving 7 bases not matched to a gene. The CDR3 nucleotides are TGTGCCAGCAGGGGGACAGGGGACGCTTCCGGGGAGCTGTTTTTT. It translates to CASRGTGDASGELFF.

Remarks on this clone: One base separates it from a far larger clone, so it is likely a read error. The rearrangement links TRBV7-2 to TRBJ1-4; perhaps TRBD1 as D (6 bases). CDR1 and CDR2 (germline): SGHTA, FQGNSA. The CDR3 contains 17 residues. Trimming took off 5 bases at V and 0 bases at J, with 16 bases between the two ends. The CDR3 spells CASSPGRGPATNEKLFF. CDR3 DNA: TGTGCCAGCAGCCCGGGCAGGGGACCTGCAACTAATGAAAAACTGTTTTTT.

V usage is TRBV4-2 and J usage is TRBJ2-7, with a tentative D call TRBD1 (6 bases). CDR1 LGHNA and CDR2 YNFKEQ come from the germline V gene. V was cut by 1 base and J by 4 bases, with 11 bases left in between. The CDR3 sequence is 14 residues long. CDR3 coding DNA: TGTGCCAGCAGCCAAGGGGCGGACAGATACGAGCAGTACTTC. Translated: CASSQGADRYEQYF.

The chain has TRBV29-1 and TRBJ2-2; no definite D call. CDR3 length equals 13 residues. Germline V lookup: CDR1 SQVTM, CDR2 ANQGSEA. Deletions cut 2 bases from V and 4 bases from J, with 8 bases between. The DNA for the CDR3 is TGCAGCGTTGAACACGGCGGCACCGGGGAGCTGTTTTTT. It codes for CSVEHGGTGELFF.

The rearrangement links TRBV28 to TRBJ2-1; 8 nucleotides line up with TRBD2. The CDR3 has 15 amino acids. Germline V gene data show CDR1 as MDHEN and CDR2 as SYDVKM. The V gene end was trimmed by 6 bases and the J gene end by 8 bases; junction bases not matched to a gene: 12. Written as DNA, the CDR3 is TGTGCCAGCAGCCGTCTAGCGGGTTTTAGTCATGAGCAGTTCTTC. Amino acid sequence: CASSRLAGFSHEQFF.

The chain couples TRBV28 to TRBJ1-2; TRBD1 is a possible D gene (6 bases). The V gene lost 5 bases and the J gene lost 7 bases, with 11 bases spanning the gap. This CDR3 region has 12 residues. Germline V gene sequence: CDR1 MDHEN, CDR2 SYDVKM. CDR3 sequence (DNA): TGTGCCAGCAGTCAAGGGGGTGGTGGCTACACCTTC. Protein: CASSQGGGGYTF.

Remarks on this clone: With a much larger clone just one base away, this may be a read error. The sample carries other DNA sequences with the same CDR3. CDR3 residues: CSVDKEGIGTTEALF. The DNA for the CDR3 is TGCAGCGTTGATAAAGAAGGGATTGGGACCACTGAAGCTTTATTT. The rearrangement joins TRBV29-1 to TRBJ1-1; TRBD1 is a possible D gene (5 bases). The CDR3 covers 15 residues. Per the germline V gene, CDR1 is SQVTM and CDR2 is ANQGSEA.

Regarding this clone: Other nucleotide sequences from this sample produce the same CDR3. The CDR3 region has the DNA TGCGCCAGCAGCTTGGAGGGCGACCTCTACAATGAGCAGTTCTTC. This encodes CASSLEGDLYNEQFF. This sequence joins TRBV5-1 and TRBJ2-1; D not resolved. The CDR3 totals 15 residues. The germline CDR1 and CDR2 sequences are SGHRS and YFSETQ. The V gene lost 0 bases and the J gene lost 3 bases, with 10 bases spanning the gap.

V is TRBV4-2 and J is TRBJ1-2, with D unclear. CDR3 size: 16 residues. V shed 0 bases and J shed 2 bases, with 13 bases lying between them. Germline V gene lookup returns CDR1 LGHNA and CDR2 YNFKEQ. DNA of the CDR3: TGTGCCAGCAGCCAAGAGTTCACGGCCGGCAACTATGGCTACACCTTC. It specifies CASSQEFTAGNYGYTF.

Note on this clone: A far larger clone is off by one base, so a read error is likely. Within the sample, other DNA sequences also encode this same CDR3. The rearrangement links TRBV7-9 to TRBJ2-3, with 7 nucleotides matching TRBD2. Germline assignment: CDR1 SEHNR and CDR2 FQNEAQ (reference sequence). This CDR3 has 16 residues. In DNA form, the CDR3 reads TGCGCCAGCAGCTTAGCTATCGGGAGGTTGGCAGATACGCAGTATTTT. Amino acids: CASSLAIGRLADTQYF. Together with reference TRBV7-9 and TRBJ2-3, the CDR3 gives the full variable domain: DTGVSQNPRHKITKRGQNVTFRCDPISEHNRLYWYRQTLGQGPEFLTYFQNEAQLEKSRLLSDRFSAERPKGSFSTLEIQRTEQGDSAMYLCASSLAIGRLADTQYFGPGTRLTVL.

This clone was observed many times. V usage is TRBV28 and J usage is TRBJ1-4; no clear D. In germline, CDR1 is MDHEN, CDR2 SYDVKM. This CDR3 has 19 amino acids. Trimming stripped 6 bases from V and 8 bases from J, with 31 bases between. The CDR3 spells CASRLTPPGRSLMEEKLFF. In nucleotides, the CDR3 is TGTGCCAGCAGACTAACCCCCCCGGGCCGAAGCCTGATGGAGGAAAAACTGTTTTTT.

J is TRBJ2-5 and V is TRBV11-2; no reliable D call. Germline assignment: CDR1 SGHAT and CDR2 FQNNGV. This CDR3 spans 13 amino acids. V was trimmed by 3 bases and J by 1 base, leaving 6 bases between them. The DNA for the CDR3 is TGTGCCAGCAGCTTTAGGCCCCAAGAGACCCAGTACTTC. As protein: CASSFRPQETQYF.

This CDR3 reads CASSITGMNYGYTF. CDR3 nucleotide sequence: TGTGCCAGTAGTATAACAGGGATGAACTATGGCTACACCTTC. V is TRBV19 and J is TRBJ1-2; the D gene is possibly TRBD1 (6 bases). Germline lookup yields CDR1 LNHDA and CDR2 SQIVND (reference sequence). This CDR3 region has 14 residues. V was pared by 2 bases and J by 2 bases, with 9 bases between. The full variable domain, rest sourced from reference TRBV19 and TRBJ1-2, is DGGITQSPKYLFRKEGQNVTLSCEQNLNHDAMYWYRQDPGQGLRLIYYSQIVNDFQKGDIAEGYSVSREKKESFPLTVTSAQKNPTAFYLCASSITGMNYGYTFGSGTRLTVV.

V is TRBV4-1 and J is TRBJ2-7; 9 bases agree with TRBD1. J was trimmed by 4 bases and V by 6 bases; bases with no gene match: 7. The CDR3 runs 14 residues. Germline lookup yields CDR1 MGHRA and CDR2 YSYEKL. For the CDR3, the DNA is TGCGCCAGCAGTAGTCCGGGACAGGGTTACGAGCAGTACTTC. As protein: CASSSPGQGYEQYF.